This TCR beta chain was identified during a study of response to subunit inactivated influenza vaccine. TCRdb independently ran MiXCR on the RT-PCR reads; one entry per CDR3 protein. The data show 150,000 to 200,000 distinct CDR3 sequences, with roughly 8.7% seen just once and 9.5% to 13% held by the top ten. The V gene lost 6 bases and the J gene lost 5 bases, with 6 bases spanning the gap. The CDR3 runs 11 residues. General observations from the study: Seasonal influenza vaccination, on each occasion, was suggested by the authors to recruit few new T cells.

In its sample, this clonotype was seen many times. Its antigen is unknown. This TCR was recovered from a man over 45 who received an inactivated influenza vaccine. The sample consisted of non-naive T cells sorted from PBMCs, taken on the day of vaccination. V gene TRBV12-3 or TRBV12-4 combines with J gene TRBJ2-3; D is unresolved. The CDR3 sequence is CASRMLDTQYF. As DNA, the CDR3 is TGTGCCAGCAGGATGCTAGATACGCAGTATTTT.